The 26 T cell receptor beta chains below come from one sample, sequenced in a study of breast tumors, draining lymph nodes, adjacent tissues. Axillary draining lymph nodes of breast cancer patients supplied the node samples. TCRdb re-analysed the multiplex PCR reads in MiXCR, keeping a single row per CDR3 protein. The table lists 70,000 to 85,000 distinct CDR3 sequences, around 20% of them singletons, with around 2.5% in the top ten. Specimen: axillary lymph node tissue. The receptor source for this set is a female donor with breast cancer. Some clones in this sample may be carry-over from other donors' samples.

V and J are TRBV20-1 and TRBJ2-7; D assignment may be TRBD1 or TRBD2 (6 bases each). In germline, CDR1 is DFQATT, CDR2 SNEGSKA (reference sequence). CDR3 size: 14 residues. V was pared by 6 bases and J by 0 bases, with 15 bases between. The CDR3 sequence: CSAQGRSNSYEQYF. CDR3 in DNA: TGCAGTGCCCAGGGGAGGTCCAACTCCTACGAGCAGTACTTC.

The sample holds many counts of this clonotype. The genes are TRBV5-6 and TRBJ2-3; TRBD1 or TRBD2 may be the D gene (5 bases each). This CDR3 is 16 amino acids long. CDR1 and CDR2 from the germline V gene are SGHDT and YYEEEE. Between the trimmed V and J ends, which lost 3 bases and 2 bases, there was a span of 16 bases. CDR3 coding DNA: TGTGCCAGCAGCTCAGAAGGGACGGATTTCACAGATACGCAGTATTTT. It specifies CASSSEGTDFTDTQYF.

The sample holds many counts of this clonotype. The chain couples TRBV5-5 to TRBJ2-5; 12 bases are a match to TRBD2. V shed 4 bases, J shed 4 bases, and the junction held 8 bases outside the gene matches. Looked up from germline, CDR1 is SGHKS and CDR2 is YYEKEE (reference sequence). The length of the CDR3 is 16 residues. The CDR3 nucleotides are TGTGCCAGCAGCGCGCCCGGACTAGCGGGATTAGAGACCCAGTACTTC. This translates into CASSAPGLAGLETQYF.

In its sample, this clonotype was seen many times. CDR3 in DNA: TGTGCCAGCAGCTTATCCCCGAACACCGGGGAGCTGTTTTTT. Protein sequence: CASSLSPNTGELFF. The chain has TRBV11-2 and TRBJ2-2; no firm D call. Between the trimmed V and J ends, which lost 2 bases and 0 bases, there was a span of 4 bases. Germline values: CDR1 SGHAT, CDR2 FQNNGV. CDR3 length: 14 residues.

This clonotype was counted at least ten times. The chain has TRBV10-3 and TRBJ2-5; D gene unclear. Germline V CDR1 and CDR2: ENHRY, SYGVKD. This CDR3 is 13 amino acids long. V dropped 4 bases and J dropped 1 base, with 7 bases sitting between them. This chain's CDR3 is CAISGVSQETQYF. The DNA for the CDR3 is TGTGCCATCAGTGGAGTTAGCCAAGAGACCCAGTACTTC.

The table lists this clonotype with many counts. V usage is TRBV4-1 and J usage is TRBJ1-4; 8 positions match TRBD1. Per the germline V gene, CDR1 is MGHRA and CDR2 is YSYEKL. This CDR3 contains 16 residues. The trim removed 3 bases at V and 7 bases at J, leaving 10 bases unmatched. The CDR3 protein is CASSQGPQGGGEKLFF. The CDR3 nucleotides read TGCGCCAGCAGCCAGGGTCCACAGGGGGGAGGTGAAAAACTGTTTTTT.

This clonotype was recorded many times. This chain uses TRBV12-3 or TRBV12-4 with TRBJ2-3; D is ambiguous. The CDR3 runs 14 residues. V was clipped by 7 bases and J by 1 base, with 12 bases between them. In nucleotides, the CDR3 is TGTGCCAGCACCGAGCTTGGGGGCACAGATACGCAGTATTTT. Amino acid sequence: CASTELGGTDTQYF.

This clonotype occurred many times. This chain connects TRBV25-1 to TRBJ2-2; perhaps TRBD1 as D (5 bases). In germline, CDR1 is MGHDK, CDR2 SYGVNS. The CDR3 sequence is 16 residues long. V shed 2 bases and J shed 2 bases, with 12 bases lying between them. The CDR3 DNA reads TGTGCCAGCAGTGAAATGCAGGGAAAAAACACCGGGGAGCTGTTTTTT. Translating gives CASSEMQGKNTGELFF.

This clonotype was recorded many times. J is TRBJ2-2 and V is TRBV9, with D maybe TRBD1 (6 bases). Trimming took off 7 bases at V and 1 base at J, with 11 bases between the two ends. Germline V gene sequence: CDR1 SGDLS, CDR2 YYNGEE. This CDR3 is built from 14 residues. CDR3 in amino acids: CASRDTMNTGELFF. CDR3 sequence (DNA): TGTGCCAGCCGGGACACCATGAACACCGGGGAGCTGTTTTTT. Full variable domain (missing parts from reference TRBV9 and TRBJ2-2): DSGVTQTPKHLITATGQRVTLRCSPRSGDLSVYWYQQSLDQGLQFLIQYYNGEERAKGNILERFSAQQFPDLHSELNLSSLELGDSALYFCASRDTMNTGELFFGEGSRLTVL.

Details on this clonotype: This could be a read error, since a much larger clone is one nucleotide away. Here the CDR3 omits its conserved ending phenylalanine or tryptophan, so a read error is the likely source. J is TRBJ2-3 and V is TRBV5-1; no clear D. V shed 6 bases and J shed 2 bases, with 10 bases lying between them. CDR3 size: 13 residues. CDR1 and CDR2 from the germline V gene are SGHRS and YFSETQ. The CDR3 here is CASKGTNTDTQYS. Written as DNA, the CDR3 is TGCGCCAGCAAGGGTACTAACACAGATACGCAGTATTCT.

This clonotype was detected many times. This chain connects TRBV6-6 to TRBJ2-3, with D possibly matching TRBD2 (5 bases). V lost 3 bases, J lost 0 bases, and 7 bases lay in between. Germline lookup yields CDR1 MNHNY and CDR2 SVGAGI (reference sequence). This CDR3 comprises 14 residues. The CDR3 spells CASSYERSTDTQYF. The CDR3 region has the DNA TGTGCCAGCAGTTATGAGCGGAGCACAGATACGCAGTATTTT.

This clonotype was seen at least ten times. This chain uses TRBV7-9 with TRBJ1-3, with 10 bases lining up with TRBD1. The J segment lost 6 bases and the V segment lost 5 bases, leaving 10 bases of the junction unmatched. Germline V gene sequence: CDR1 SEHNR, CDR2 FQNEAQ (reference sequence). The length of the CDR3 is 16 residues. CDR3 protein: CASSRPGQGRKNTIYF. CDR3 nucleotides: TGTGCCAGCAGCCGTCCGGGACAGGGGAGGAAAAACACCATATATTTT.

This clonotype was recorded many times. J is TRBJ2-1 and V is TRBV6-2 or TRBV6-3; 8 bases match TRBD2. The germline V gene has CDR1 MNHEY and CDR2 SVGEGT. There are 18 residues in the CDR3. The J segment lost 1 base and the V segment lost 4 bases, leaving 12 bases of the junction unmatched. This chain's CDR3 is CASSSPPRAGVSYNEQFF. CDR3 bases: TGTGCCAGCAGTTCCCCTCCCCGAGCGGGAGTGTCCTACAATGAGCAGTTCTTC.

This CDR3 is CSPSGGGNQPQHF. The CDR3 coding sequence is TGCAGTCCCTCTGGAGGGGGCAATCAGCCCCAGCATTTT. The chain couples TRBV20-1 to TRBJ1-5; the D gene is possibly TRBD1 (5 bases). Between the trimmed V and J ends, which lost 8 bases and 2 bases, there was a span of 13 bases. Looked up from germline, CDR1 is DFQATT and CDR2 is SNEGSKA (reference sequence). The CDR3 loop spans 13 amino acids.

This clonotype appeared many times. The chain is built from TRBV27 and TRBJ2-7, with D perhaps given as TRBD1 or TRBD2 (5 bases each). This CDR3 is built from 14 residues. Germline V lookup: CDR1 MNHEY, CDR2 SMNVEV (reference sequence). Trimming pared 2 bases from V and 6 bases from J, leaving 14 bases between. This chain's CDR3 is CASSLRGPKVEQYF. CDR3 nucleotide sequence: TGTGCCAGCAGTTTAAGGGGACCTAAAGTCGAGCAGTACTTC.

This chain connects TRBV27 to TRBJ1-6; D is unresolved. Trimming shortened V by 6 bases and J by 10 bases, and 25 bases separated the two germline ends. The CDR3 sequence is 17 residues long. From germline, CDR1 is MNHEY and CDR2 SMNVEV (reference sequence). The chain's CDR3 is CASSPTPLPSTGSPLHF. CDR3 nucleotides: TGTGCCAGCAGCCCAACCCCCTTACCCAGTACCGGCTCACCCCTCCACTTT.

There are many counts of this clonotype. CDR3 bases: TGTGCCATCAGTGAACCGGGACTAGCGGGTAGCAACTACGAGCAGTACTTC. Protein: CAISEPGLAGSNYEQYF. The genes are TRBV10-3 and TRBJ2-7, with 12 bases aligning to TRBD2. J lost 3 bases, V lost 3 bases, and 9 bases had no gene match. Germline V gives CDR1 ENHRY, CDR2 SYGVKD. The CDR3 has 17 amino acids.

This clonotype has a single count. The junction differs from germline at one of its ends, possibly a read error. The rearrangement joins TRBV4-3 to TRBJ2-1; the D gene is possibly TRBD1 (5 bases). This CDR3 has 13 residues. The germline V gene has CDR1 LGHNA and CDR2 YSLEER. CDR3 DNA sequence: TGCGCCAGCGGCCAAGTTCAGGGCGGCGAGCAGTTCTTC. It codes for CASGQVQGGEQFF.

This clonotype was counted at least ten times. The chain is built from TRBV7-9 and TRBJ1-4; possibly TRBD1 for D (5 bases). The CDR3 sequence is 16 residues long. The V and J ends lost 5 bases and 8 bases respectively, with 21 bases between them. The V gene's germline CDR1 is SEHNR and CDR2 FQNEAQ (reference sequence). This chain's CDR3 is CASSPPRGTGNEKLFF. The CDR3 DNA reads TGTGCCAGCAGCCCCCCCCGCGGGACGGGAAACGAAAAACTGTTTTTT.

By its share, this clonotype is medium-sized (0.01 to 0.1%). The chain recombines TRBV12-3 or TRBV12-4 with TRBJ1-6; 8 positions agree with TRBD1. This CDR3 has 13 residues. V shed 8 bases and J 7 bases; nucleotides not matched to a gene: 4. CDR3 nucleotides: TGTGCCAGCCAGACAGGGGCGAATTCACCCCTCCACTTT. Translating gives CASQTGANSPLHF.

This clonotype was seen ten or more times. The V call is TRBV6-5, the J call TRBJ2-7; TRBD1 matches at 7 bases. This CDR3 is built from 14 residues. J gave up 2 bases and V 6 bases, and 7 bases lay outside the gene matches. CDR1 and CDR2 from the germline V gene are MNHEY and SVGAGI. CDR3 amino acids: CASRSAGTAYEQYF. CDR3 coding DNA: TGTGCCAGCAGGAGCGCAGGGACAGCCTACGAGCAGTACTTC.

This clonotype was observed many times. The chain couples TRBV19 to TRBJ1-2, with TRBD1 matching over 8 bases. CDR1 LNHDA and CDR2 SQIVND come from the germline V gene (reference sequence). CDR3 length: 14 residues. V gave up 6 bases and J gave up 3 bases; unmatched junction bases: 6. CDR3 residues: CASSPDRAYYGYTF. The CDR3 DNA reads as TGTGCCAGTAGCCCGGACAGGGCCTACTATGGCTACACCTTC. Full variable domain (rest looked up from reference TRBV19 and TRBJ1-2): DGGITQSPKYLFRKEGQNVTLSCEQNLNHDAMYWYRQDPGQGLRLIYYSQIVNDFQKGDIAEGYSVSREKKESFPLTVTSAQKNPTAFYLCASSPDRAYYGYTFGSGTRLTVV.

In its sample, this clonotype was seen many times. DNA of the CDR3: TGCGCCAGCAGCTTGACAGGCACCCCCCGAGAGACCCAGTACTTC. The encoded protein is CASSLTGTPRETQYF. V gene TRBV5-1 combines with J gene TRBJ2-5, with D perhaps matching TRBD1 (5 bases). This CDR3 is 15 amino acids long. V shed 1 base and J shed 4 bases, with 14 bases lying between them. Germline lookup yields CDR1 SGHRS and CDR2 YFSETQ.

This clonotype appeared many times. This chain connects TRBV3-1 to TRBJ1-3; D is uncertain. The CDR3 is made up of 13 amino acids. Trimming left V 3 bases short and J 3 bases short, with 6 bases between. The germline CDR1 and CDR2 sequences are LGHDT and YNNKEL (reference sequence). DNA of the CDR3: TGTGCCAGCAGCCACGGGGTTGGAAACACCATATATTTT. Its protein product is CASSHGVGNTIYF.

Here the CDR3 DNA reads TGTGCCAGCAGCTTGACAGGGTCCGGGGAGCTGTTTTTT. This codes for CASSLTGSGELFF. The J gene is TRBJ2-2, the V gene TRBV5-5, with D possibly being TRBD1 (6 bases). The V and J ends lost 1 base and 6 bases respectively, with 7 bases between them. Germline V gives CDR1 SGHKS, CDR2 YYEKEE (reference sequence). The CDR3 totals 13 residues.

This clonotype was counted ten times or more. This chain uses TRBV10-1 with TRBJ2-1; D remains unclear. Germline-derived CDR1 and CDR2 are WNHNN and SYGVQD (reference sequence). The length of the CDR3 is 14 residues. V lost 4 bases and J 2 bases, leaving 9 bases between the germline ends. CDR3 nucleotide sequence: TGCGCCAGCAGTGCCGGTTCTACCTACAATGAGCAGTTCTTC. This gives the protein CASSAGSTYNEQFF.